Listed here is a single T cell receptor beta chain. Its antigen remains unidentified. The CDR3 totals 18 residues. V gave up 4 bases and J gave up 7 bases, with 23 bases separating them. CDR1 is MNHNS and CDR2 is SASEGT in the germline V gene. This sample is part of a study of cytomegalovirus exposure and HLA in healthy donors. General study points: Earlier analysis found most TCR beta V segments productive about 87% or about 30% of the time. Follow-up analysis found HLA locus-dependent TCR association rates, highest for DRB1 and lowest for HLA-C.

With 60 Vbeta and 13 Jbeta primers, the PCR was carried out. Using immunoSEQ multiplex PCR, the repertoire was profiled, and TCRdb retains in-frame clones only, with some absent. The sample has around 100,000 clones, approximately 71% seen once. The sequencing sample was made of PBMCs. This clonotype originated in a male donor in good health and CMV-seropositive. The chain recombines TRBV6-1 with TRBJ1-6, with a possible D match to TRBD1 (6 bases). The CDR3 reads CASSGRDNLALLNSPLHF. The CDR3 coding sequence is TGTGCCAGCAGTGGCAGGGACAATTTGGCACTACTGAATTCACCCCTCCACTTT.